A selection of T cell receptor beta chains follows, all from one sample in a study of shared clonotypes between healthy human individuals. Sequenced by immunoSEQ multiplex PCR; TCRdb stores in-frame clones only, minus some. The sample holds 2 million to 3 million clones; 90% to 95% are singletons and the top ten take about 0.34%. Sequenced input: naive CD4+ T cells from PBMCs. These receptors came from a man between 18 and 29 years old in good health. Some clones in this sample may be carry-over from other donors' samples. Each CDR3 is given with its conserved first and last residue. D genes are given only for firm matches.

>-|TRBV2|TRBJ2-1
CASSQGRSSYNEQFF
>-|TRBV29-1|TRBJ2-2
CSVRAPGGEGRGGELFF
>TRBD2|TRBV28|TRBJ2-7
CASSFEGLLSGRAKSYEQYF
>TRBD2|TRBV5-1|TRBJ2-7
CASSVSGRLYEQYF
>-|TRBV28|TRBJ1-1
CASSLSGGLDTEAFF
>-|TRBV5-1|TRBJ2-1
CASSLTAVFSYNEQFF
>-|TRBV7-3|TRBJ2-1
CASSLLAGSSYNEQFF
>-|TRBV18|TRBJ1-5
CASSPDRLNQPQHF
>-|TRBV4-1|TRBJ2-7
CASSQVQGLRYEQYF
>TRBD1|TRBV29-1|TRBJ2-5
CSVGRDSQETQYF
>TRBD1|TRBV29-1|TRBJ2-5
CSAGTGEETQYF
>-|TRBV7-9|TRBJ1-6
CASSYGGDSPLHF
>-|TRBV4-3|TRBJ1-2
CASTQTLFNYGYTF
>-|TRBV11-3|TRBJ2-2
CASSLVGRPNTGELFF
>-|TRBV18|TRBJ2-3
CASSRNRVGGTDTQYF
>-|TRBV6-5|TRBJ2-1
CASSYSNEQFF
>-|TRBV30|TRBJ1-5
CAWSGKNQPQHF
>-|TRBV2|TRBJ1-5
CASTRQSNQPQHF
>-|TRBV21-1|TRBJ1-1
CASRGGTNTEAFF
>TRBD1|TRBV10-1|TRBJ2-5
CASSEGRQGKESTQYF
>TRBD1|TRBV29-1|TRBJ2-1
CSGTIRDRGYDEQFF
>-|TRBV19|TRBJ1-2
CASSGAGPFYGYTF
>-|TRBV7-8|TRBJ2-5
CASSLSQSIGTQYF
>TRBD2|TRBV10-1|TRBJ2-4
CASIPNPPTLAGGTRFFAKNIQYF
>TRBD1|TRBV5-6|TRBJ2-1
CASSPGTGYLNEQFF